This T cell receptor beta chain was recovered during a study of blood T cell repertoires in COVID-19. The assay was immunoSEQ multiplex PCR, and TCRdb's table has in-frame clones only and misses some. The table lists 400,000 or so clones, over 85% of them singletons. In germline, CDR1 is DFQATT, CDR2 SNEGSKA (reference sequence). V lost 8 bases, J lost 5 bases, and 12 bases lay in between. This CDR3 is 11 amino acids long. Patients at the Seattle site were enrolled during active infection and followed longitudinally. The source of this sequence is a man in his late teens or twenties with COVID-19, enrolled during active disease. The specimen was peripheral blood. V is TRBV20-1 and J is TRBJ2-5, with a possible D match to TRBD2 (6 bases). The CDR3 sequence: CSTWDWETQYF. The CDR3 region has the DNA TGCAGTACGTGGGACTGGGAGACCCAGTACTTC.